A selection of T cell receptor beta chains follows, all from one sample in a study of T cell repertoires in ileal Crohn's disease. Measured with immunoSEQ multiplex PCR; TCRdb has only the in-frame clones, and not every one. The sample carries under 6,000 clones, 60% to 85% recorded once. The sequencing sample was made of ileal tissue. All receptors derive from an adult with Crohn's disease. CDR3s include the opening cysteine and the closing phenylalanine or tryptophan. The D gene is left open where the match is weak. For some rows the clone size is stated as once, few or many, or as a class when expanded; others skip it.

j_call,v_call,clone_size,d_call,cdr3_aa,cdr3_nt
TRBJ2-2,TRBV11-3,.,.,CASSPGPVTGELFF,TGTGCCAGCAGCCCTGGGCCGGTCACCGGGGAGCTGTTTTTT
TRBJ1-1,TRBV9,.,TRBD1,CASSDGTGNTEAFF,TGTGCCAGCAGCGACGGGACAGGGAACACTGAAGCTTTCTTT
TRBJ2-5,TRBV5-4,once,.,CASSLWGRETQYF,TGTGCCAGCAGCTTGTGGGGGCGGGAGACCCAGTACTTC
TRBJ1-1,TRBV7-9,.,.,CASSPLSNEAFF,TGTGCCAGCAGCCCCCTATCTAACGAAGCTTTCTTT
TRBJ2-7,TRBV13,.,.,CASSLGGDQYEQYF,TGTGCCAGCAGCTTAGGGGGGGACCAATACGAGCAGTACTTC
TRBJ2-1,TRBV7-9,.,TRBD2,CASSPYGGSYNEQFF,TGTGCCAGCAGCCCTTACGGGGGGTCCTACAATGAGCAGTTCTTC
TRBJ2-1,TRBV11-3,.,.,CASSSNHNEQFF,TGTGCCAGCAGCTCTAATCACAATGAGCAGTTCTTC
TRBJ2-2,TRBV5-6,.,.,CASSVPGHTRNTGELFF,TGTGCCAGCAGCGTGCCAGGACATACGAGGAACACCGGGGAGCTGTTTTTT
TRBJ2-1,TRBV21-1,.,.,CASSNPRWRSGREVWTISQFF,TGTGCCAGCAGCAACCCCAGGTGGCGTAGCGGGAGAGAGGTATGGACAATTTCGCAGTTCTTC
TRBJ1-5,TRBV6-5,few,.,CASSQGGSQPQHF,TGTGCCAGCAGTCAAGGAGGGAGCCAGCCCCAGCATTTT
TRBJ2-6,TRBV4-3,few,.,CASSQDFGSGANVLTF,TGCGCCAGCAGCCAAGATTTCGGCTCTGGGGCCAACGTCCTGACTTTC
TRBJ2-5,TRBV9,.,TRBD1,CASSPGTAYQETQYF,TGTGCCAGCAGCCCGGGGACAGCGTACCAAGAGACCCAGTACTTC
TRBJ2-2,TRBV18,.,TRBD1,CASSSFTGGSNTGELFF,TGTGCCAGCTCAAGCTTTACAGGGGGATCGAACACCGGGGAGCTGTTTTTT
TRBJ2-1,TRBV6-6,.,.,CASSYSRTYNEQFF,TGTGCCAGCAGTTACTCACGGACCTACAATGAGCAGTTCTTC
TRBJ1-4,TRBV7-9,.,.,CASSLTPEKLFF,TGTGCCAGCAGCTTGACGCCGGAAAAACTGTTTTTT
TRBJ2-2,TRBV9,few,TRBD1,CASSRTGNGELFF,TGTGCCAGCAGCCGGACAGGGAACGGGGAGCTGTTTTTT
TRBJ2-3,TRBV4-2,few,TRBD2,CASSHLNSGIGTDTQYF,TGTGCCAGCAGCCATCTCAATAGCGGGATAGGCACAGATACGCAGTATTTT
TRBJ2-2,TRBV19,.,TRBD2,CASNPSGRITGELFF,TGTGCCAGTAATCCTAGCGGGAGAATCACCGGGGAGCTGTTTTTT
TRBJ2-1,TRBV19,.,TRBD1,CASRGQVSSYNEQFF,TGTGCCAGTAGGGGACAGGTGAGCTCCTACAATGAGCAGTTCTTC
TRBJ1-2,TRBV28,.,.,CASSPRFNYGYTF,TGTGCCAGCAGTCCGAGGTTTAACTATGGCTACACCTTC
TRBJ1-1,TRBV27,.,TRBD1,CASSRTGVDHNTEAFF,TGTGCCAGCAGTAGGACAGGCGTCGACCATAACACTGAAGCTTTCTTT
TRBJ1-6,TRBV2,.,.,CAIKSSYNSPLHF,TGTGCCATCAAAAGCTCCTATAATTCACCCCTCCACTTT
TRBJ2-1,TRBV7-3,.,TRBD2,CASSVGLAEYNEQFF,TGTGCCAGCAGCGTGGGACTAGCGGAATACAATGAGCAGTTCTTC
TRBJ2-1,TRBV27,.,TRBD2,CASSSSSGLNEQFF,TGTGCCAGCAGTTCTTCTAGCGGGCTCAATGAGCAGTTCTTC
TRBJ2-3,TRBV7-9,.,.,CASSSLADTQYF,TGTGCCAGCAGCTCCCTAGCGGATACGCAGTATTTT
TRBJ1-2,TRBV2,.,.,CASTPTETNYGYTF,TGTGCCAGCACCCCGACAGAAACGAACTATGGCTACACCTTC
TRBJ1-2,TRBV28,.,.,CASSLALVSYGYTF,TGTGCCAGCAGTTTGGCCCTGGTTAGCTATGGCTACACCTTC
TRBJ2-1,TRBV7-3,.,TRBD1,CASSRTTGGSYNEQFF,TGTGCCAGCAGCCGTACGACAGGGGGCTCCTACAATGAGCAGTTCTTC
TRBJ1-4,TRBV6-5,.,.,CASSRQAPDEKLFF,TGTGCCAGCAGTCGACAGGCACCGGATGAAAAACTGTTTTTT